The TCR beta chain described here comes from a study of blood T cell repertoires in COVID-19. This clone was seen only a few times. Data came from immunoSEQ multiplex PCR; TCRdb stores just in-frame clones and leaves some out. The data show roughly 68,000 clones, 80% to 85% seen once. The TCR comes from a human donor in a cohort sampled during active COVID-19. Sequences were obtained from peripheral blood.

CDR3 coding DNA: TGTGCCAGCAGCCGCGGACAGGGGCTCTACGAGCAGTACTTC. It is translated as CASSRGQGLYEQYF. The rearrangement joins TRBV5-6 to TRBJ2-7; TRBD1 matches 9 bases. The CDR3 consists of 14 residues. V trimming: 4 bases; J trimming: 3 bases; junction bases outside the gene matches: 5. CDR1 is SGHDT, CDR2 YYEEEE, per germline. The variable domain in full, with the rest retrieved from reference TRBV5-6 and TRBJ2-7, is DAGVTQSPTHLIKTRGQQVTLRCSPKSGHDTVSWYQQALGQGPQFIFQYYEEEERQRGNFPDRFSGHQFPNYSSELNVNALLLGDSALYLCASSRGQGLYEQYFGPGTRLTVT.